A single sample is the source of the 7 T cell receptor beta chains below, sequenced in a study of shared clonotypes between healthy human individuals. This table comes from immunoSEQ multiplex PCR, and its TCRdb copy is limited to in-frame clones, with some not included. The sample comprises some 1.4 million clones, around 97% of which are singletons, and approximately 1.2% rests with the top ten. The sequenced sample consisted of naive CD4+ T cells sorted from blood. Subset here: CD45RA+ positively selected. Receptors were obtained from a man aged 30 to 45 in good health.

This chain joins TRBV27 and TRBJ2-1; possibly TRBD2 for D (6 bases). The CDR3 sequence is 16 residues long. V was pared by 2 bases and J by 2 bases, with 13 bases between. Looked up from germline, CDR1 is MNHEY and CDR2 is SMNVEV (reference sequence). In DNA, the CDR3 is TGTGCCAGCAGTTTAGGAGGGAGCCCCCCCTACAATGAGCAGTTCTTC. Residues: CASSLGGSPPYNEQFF.

This chain uses TRBV19 with TRBJ2-5; 12 positions agree with TRBD2. This CDR3 has 15 residues. Trimming cost V 6 bases and J 5 bases; bases outside gene matches: 7. Germline V lookup: CDR1 LNHDA, CDR2 SQIVND (reference sequence). The CDR3 coding sequence is TGTGCCAGTAGACCGCCCGGGACTAGCGGGGAGACCCAGTACTTC. Its translation: CASRPPGTSGETQYF.

J is TRBJ2-7 and V is TRBV7-3; 10 bases are a match to TRBD2. Germline trimming cut 11 bases from V and 0 bases from J; bases unmatched to any gene: 16. The germline V gene encodes CDR1 SGHTA and CDR2 FQGTGA. There are 17 residues in the CDR3. This chain's CDR3 is CALPGLAAPWDSYEQYF. The CDR3 bases are TGTGCCCTCCCCGGACTAGCGGCCCCGTGGGACTCCTACGAGCAGTACTTC.

This sequence joins TRBV9 and TRBJ2-7; no clear D gene. CDR3 length equals 15 residues. Per germline, CDR1 SGDLS and CDR2 YYNGEE. V lost 3 bases, J lost 0 bases, and 13 bases lay in between. CDR3 in DNA: TGTGCCAGCAGCGAGGGCCGTGGGGACTCCTACGAGCAGTACTTC. Protein: CASSEGRGDSYEQYF.

The chain has TRBV18 and TRBJ1-2, with no clear D. This CDR3 is built from 16 residues. In germline, CDR1 is KGHSH, CDR2 LQKENI. Trimming took 2 bases from V and 3 from J, leaving 16 bases between them. The CDR3, as DNA: TGTGCCAGCTCACCAGTTGGGGTCAACGCCGACTATGGCTACACCTTC. Protein sequence: CASSPVGVNADYGYTF.

The rearrangement links TRBV29-1 to TRBJ2-1, with 8 bases fitting TRBD1. The CDR3 is made up of 12 amino acids. V shed 5 bases, J shed 8 bases, and the junction held 5 bases outside the gene matches. CDR1 and CDR2 from the germline V gene are SQVTM and ANQGSEA. CDR3 amino acids: CSVSTGVDEQFF. The CDR3 nucleotides read TGCAGCGTTTCGACAGGGGTGGATGAGCAGTTCTTC.

V and J are TRBV7-9 and TRBJ2-7; D remains ambiguous. Germline-derived CDR1 and CDR2 are SEHNR and FQNEAQ (reference sequence). V gave up 4 bases and J gave up 12 bases, with 13 bases separating them. The CDR3 loop spans 11 amino acids. The CDR3, as DNA: TGTGCCAGCAGCTCTACTTGGGTTTGGTACTTC. Protein: CASSSTWVWYF.